Following are 20 T cell receptor beta chains from one sample sequenced in a study of blood T cell repertoires in COVID-19. Assay used: immunoSEQ multiplex PCR; TCRdb lists only in-frame clones, some missing. The sample lists under 300,000 clones, 88% occurring once. The sequenced material came from PBMCs or T cells enriched from blood (not recorded which). All receptors come from a woman in her twenties or thirties who had recovered from COVID-19.

V and J are TRBV1 and TRBJ1-6; TRBD1, the table's D call, was not compared with the DNA. TRBV1 is an annotated pseudogene. The CDR3 has 22 residues. The CDR3 DNA reads TGCACCAGCAGCCAAGATGGCGGACAGGGGAACCATAACAGCTCCTATAATTCACCCCTCCACTTT. Protein product: CTSSQDGGQGNHNSSYNSPLHF.

The chain has TRBV25-1 and TRBJ1-1; D is uncertain. Trimming removed 6 bases from V and 9 bases from J, with 26 bases in between. Germline CDR1 MGHDK, CDR2 SYGVNS. The CDR3 spans 16 residues. The CDR3 spells CASSGAGTGRSRKAFF. In DNA form, the CDR3 reads TGTGCCAGCAGCGGCGCAGGTACCGGGAGATCTCGGAAAGCTTTCTTT. The full variable domain, completed using reference TRBV25-1 and TRBJ1-1, is EADIYQTPRYLVIGTGKKITLECSQTMGHDKMYWYQQDPGMELHLIHYSYGVNSTEKGDLSSESTVSRIRTEHFPLTLESARPSHTSQYLCASSGAGTGRSRKAFFGQGTRLTVV.

The chain recombines TRBV10-3 with TRBJ1-2, with D perhaps TRBD1 (5 bases). The CDR3 loop spans 14 amino acids. In germline, CDR1 is ENHRY, CDR2 SYGVKD. V was cut by 6 bases and J by 5 bases, with 16 bases left in between. The CDR3 region is CAIRGDLGAYGYTF. CDR3 bases: TGTGCCATCAGGGGCGACCTTGGGGCATATGGCTACACCTTC.

The chain employs TRBV6-5 and TRBJ1-5, with unresolved D. CDR1 is MNHEY, CDR2 SVGAGI, per germline. The V end lost 2 bases, the J end lost 7 bases, and 12 bases lay between the germline ends. The CDR3 sequence is 14 residues long. CDR3 protein: CASSYTRVGQPQHF. The CDR3 DNA follows: TGTGCCAGCAGTTACACGAGGGTTGGGCAGCCCCAGCATTTT.

The V call is TRBV7-6, the J call TRBJ2-2; 9 nucleotides match TRBD2. CDR1 SGHVS and CDR2 FNYEAQ come from the germline V gene. Trimming at V came to 5 bases and at J to 6 bases, leaving 13 bases not matched to a gene. This CDR3 has 17 amino acids. The CDR3 loop reads CASSPVAASGAAGELFF. For the CDR3, the DNA is TGTGCCAGCAGCCCAGTCGCGGCTAGCGGGGCCGCCGGGGAGCTGTTTTTT. The full variable domain, in which reference TRBV7-6 and TRBJ2-2 provide the parts outside the CDR3, is GAGVSQSPRYKVTKRGQDVALRCDPISGHVSLYWYRQALGQGPEFLTYFNYEAQQDKSGLPNDRFSAERPEGSISTLTIQRTEQRDSAMYRCASSPVAASGAAGELFFGEGSRLTVL.

The V call is TRBV6-5, the J call TRBJ1-4; TRBD1 is a possible D gene (6 bases). The CDR3 is made up of 15 amino acids. Per germline, CDR1 MNHEY and CDR2 SVGAGI. Trimming pared 5 bases from V and 4 bases from J, leaving 14 bases between. The CDR3 spells CASSRMDSYNEKLFF. Written as DNA, the CDR3 is TGTGCCAGCAGTCGCATGGACAGTTATAATGAAAAACTGTTTTTT.

This clone was detected only once. The chain combines TRBV23-1 with TRBJ2-3; D possibly corresponds to TRBD2 (6 bases). TRBV23-1 belongs to the ORF category, with a function that is uncertain. The CDR3 runs to 20 residues. Trimming removed 6 bases at V and 2 bases at J, with 30 bases between. CDR3 region: CASRRTIHVATGANTDTQYF. The CDR3 coding sequence is TGCGCCAGCAGACGAACCATTCATGTAGCTACGGGAGCAAACACAGATACGCAGTATTTT.

The rearrangement links TRBV7-3 to TRBJ2-1; 9 bases align to TRBD2. The V and J ends lost 3 bases and 9 bases, in that order; junction bases with no gene match: 12. Germline V gives CDR1 SGHTA, CDR2 FQGTGA. The CDR3 covers 16 residues. The CDR3 region is CASSFLRGRGRGEQFF. CDR3 coding DNA: TGTGCCAGCAGCTTCTTACGCGGGAGGGGCAGGGGTGAGCAGTTCTTC.

The J gene is TRBJ2-1, the V gene TRBV11-2; 8 bases are shared with TRBD2. V dropped 1 base and J dropped 7; count of bases not matched to a gene: 6. The CDR3 is 15 amino acids. Germline CDR1 is SGHAT and CDR2 is FQNNGV. The CDR3 reads CASSLGGGPGNEQFF. The CDR3, as DNA: TGTGCCAGCAGCTTAGGCGGGGGGCCAGGGAATGAGCAGTTCTTC.

This clone has just a few counts. The chain combines TRBV3-1 (or the pseudogene TRBV3-2) with TRBJ1-5; 9 bases are shared with TRBD1. Trimming took 3 bases from V and 6 from J; bases not matched to a gene: 9. Per the germline V gene, CDR1 is LGHDT and CDR2 is YNNKEL (reference sequence). This CDR3 comprises 16 residues. CDR3 region: CASSQRTGGGGQPQHF. The CDR3 DNA follows: TGTGCCAGCAGCCAGCGAACAGGGGGCGGGGGTCAGCCCCAGCATTTT.

CDR3 residues: CSAARNTEAFF. In nucleotides, the CDR3 is TGCAGTGCCGCGAGGAACACTGAAGCTTTCTTT. This chain links TRBV20-1 with TRBJ1-1; D unclear. The V gene's germline CDR1 is DFQATT and CDR2 SNEGSKA (reference sequence). V lost 6 bases and J lost 1, with 6 bases in between. The CDR3 runs 11 residues.

The chain links TRBV2 to TRBJ2-5; 8 positions match TRBD1. J gave up 9 bases and V 4 bases, and 7 bases lay outside the gene matches. CDR1 and CDR2 (germline): SNHLY, FYNNEI. This CDR3 is built from 13 residues. The CDR3 sequence: CASSGRGQIAQYF. The CDR3 DNA reads as TGTGCCAGCAGTGGCAGGGGGCAAATAGCCCAGTACTTC.

The rearrangement joins TRBV7-9 to TRBJ1-4; D is possibly TRBD1 (5 bases). CDR1 is SEHNR and CDR2 is FQNEAQ in the germline V gene (reference sequence). CDR3 size: 14 residues. V was pared by 5 bases and J by 7 bases, with 14 bases between. In DNA, the CDR3 is TGTGCCAGCAGCCCTAACGCCAGGGCTGAAAAACTGTTTTTT. It translates to CASSPNARAEKLFF. The full variable domain, with the rest looked up from reference TRBV7-9 and TRBJ1-4, is DTGVSQNPRHKITKRGQNVTFRCDPISEHNRLYWYRQTLGQGPEFLTYFQNEAQLEKSRLLSDRFSAERPKGSFSTLEIQRTEQGDSAMYLCASSPNARAEKLFFGSGTQLSVL.

V usage is TRBV4-2 and J usage is TRBJ2-1, with 9 nucleotides matching TRBD2. The V gene's germline CDR1 is LGHNA and CDR2 YNFKEQ. The CDR3 is 17 residues long. The V gene end was trimmed by 2 bases and the J gene end by 7 bases; junction bases not matched to a gene: 12. CDR3 in amino acids: CASSQWSGGRAINEQFF. The CDR3 DNA reads as TGTGCCAGCAGCCAATGGTCGGGCGGGAGGGCCATAAATGAGCAGTTCTTC.

The chain is built from TRBV5-1 and TRBJ2-7; TRBD2 might be the D (6 bases). V was shortened by 2 bases and J by 1 base, with 10 bases between the two germline ends. CDR3 length: 14 residues. CDR1 and CDR2 (germline): SGHRS, YFSETQ. CDR3 in amino acids: CASSLGSGSYEQYF. The CDR3 region has the DNA TGCGCCAGCAGCTTAGGCAGCGGGTCCTACGAGCAGTACTTC.

The V gene is TRBV2, the J gene TRBJ2-1, with D unresolved. Germline values: CDR1 SNHLY, CDR2 FYNNEI. V lost 2 bases to trimming and J lost 0 bases, with 5 bases between them. The CDR3 totals 14 residues. CDR3: CASSETSSYNEQFF. The CDR3 DNA reads TGTGCCAGCAGTGAAACCAGCTCCTACAATGAGCAGTTCTTC. Based on the CDR3 plus reference TRBV2 and TRBJ2-1, the full variable domain is EPEVTQTPSHQVTQMGQEVILRCVPISNHLYFYWYRQILGQKVEFLVSFYNNEISEKSEIFDDQFSVERPDGSNFTLKIRSTKLEDSAMYFCASSETSSYNEQFFGPGTRLTVL.

The chain joins TRBV18 to TRBJ1-6; D unresolved. CDR3 size: 16 residues. The germline CDR1 and CDR2 sequences are KGHSH and LQKENI. The V end lost 6 bases, the J end lost 8 bases, and 20 bases lay between the germline ends. CDR3 protein: CASSLIGRRPDSPLHF. Written as DNA, the CDR3 is TGTGCCAGCTCTCTCATTGGACGGAGGCCGGATTCACCCCTCCACTTT.

The chain is built from TRBV4-1 and TRBJ2-2; 7 bases line up with TRBD1. V was pared by 4 bases and J by 2 bases, with 7 bases of the junction left unmatched. CDR3 size: 16 residues. The germline CDR1 and CDR2 sequences are MGHRA and YSYEKL. DNA for the CDR3: TGCGCCAGCAGCCCGATTGGGACAGCCAACACCGGGGAGCTGTTTTTT. Translating gives CASSPIGTANTGELFF.

The J gene is TRBJ1-1, the V gene TRBV19, with D perhaps TRBD1 (5 bases). Per the germline V gene, CDR1 is LNHDA and CDR2 is SQIVND (reference sequence). The CDR3 covers 13 residues. The germline V and J ends were trimmed by 6 bases and 6 bases, with 14 bases remaining between them. CDR3 nucleotides: TGTGCCAGTAGACACCGCGGGGGGGCTGAAGCTTTCTTT. Its translation is CASRHRGGAEAFF.

The chain has TRBV7-3 and TRBJ2-5; 7 nucleotides line up with TRBD2. CDR3 length: 13 residues. Germline CDR1 and CDR2: SGHTA and FQGTGA. Unmatched junction bases numbered 7, after V lost 8 bases and J lost 4 bases. For the CDR3, the DNA is TGTGCCAGCGGGAGGGGTTCGGGAGAGACCCAGTACTTC. Its translation is CASGRGSGETQYF.